The table lists the clone carrying this T cell receptor (beta chain) with a few counts. Its specificity is unknown. This entry is derived from a study of blood T cells in healthy people across ages. Study observations and caveats: Possibly, changes in expanded clonotypes were confounded because donor CMV status was unknown. Greater diversity and more naive CD4+ cells were seen in long-lived donors than in aged donors.

Then a second PCR, running roughly 7 to 11 cycles, was carried out with a sample-barcoded 5' primer and a J-beta primer mix. The template-switch adaptor, which had 12 random nucleotides, put a tag on each cDNA molecule. CDR3-containing paired-end reads numbered at least 2.5 million in each sample. TCRdb fed the 5' RACE reads into MiXCR, producing one record per CDR3 protein. The sample records just over 1 million distinct CDR3 sequences, over 35% being singletons. Trimming removed 8 bases at V and 0 bases at J, with 14 bases between. The CDR3 sequence is 15 residues long. The V gene's germline CDR1 is MNHEY and CDR2 SMNVEV (reference sequence).

This chain connects TRBV27 to TRBJ2-1; no reliable D call. This TCR was sampled from a woman aged 60 to 75 in good health. The material sequenced was blood. Here the CDR3 reads CASSRGDSSYNEQFF. In DNA, the CDR3 is TGTGCCAGCTCCCGTGGGGATAGCTCCTACAATGAGCAGTTCTTC.